This T cell receptor beta chain was identified in a study of control samples from healthy donors and cancer patients. Here immunoSEQ multiplex PCR was the method, and the copy in TCRdb shows in-frame clones only, minus some. The data contain 150,000 to 180,000 clones, over 85% of them singletons. CDR1 SGHRS and CDR2 YFSETQ come from the germline V gene. This CDR3 comprises 13 residues. Trimming removed 0 bases from V and 4 bases from J, with 5 bases in between. The specimen was blood. The V and J genes are TRBV5-1 and TRBJ1-3; no reliable D call. The sequence derives from a man aged 40-49 years in good health. The DNA for the CDR3 is TGCGCCAGCAGCTTGGGGAGGGGAAACACCATATATTTT. Protein sequence: CASSLGRGNTIYF.